Below, one TCR beta chain is given with its context. The antigen is not known. The record originates from a study of OX40 agonist ivuxolimab in advanced cancers. About the research overall: Ivuxolimab was administered intravenously to patients at 0.01 to 10 mg/kg every 2 weeks.

Blood was sampled at baseline, cycle 4 day 1, and cycle 7 day 1. This CDR3 comprises 16 residues. Germline trimming cut 2 bases from V and 4 bases from J; bases unmatched to any gene: 11. Generated by immunoSEQ multiplex PCR, the TCRdb table keeps only in-frame clones and is missing some. The sample includes tens of thousands of clones, about 91% seen only once; the top ten take 2.6%. Regarding the study as a whole: By week 6 at 0.1 to 3.0 mg/kg, blood CD4+ and CD8+ T cells had expanded clonally. Also showing low normalized T-cell clonal expansion were some of the nonresponders.

This receptor was identified in an adult with an advanced solid tumor such as melanoma, head and neck, liver or kidney cancer. The rearrangement uses TRBV23-1 and TRBJ2-7, with 7 bases identical to TRBD1. TRBV23-1 is identified as an open reading frame with a role that is uncertain. Specimen: CD4+ or CD8+ T cells sorted from blood, collected in a trial of the OX40 agonist ivuxolimab. CDR3 nucleotide sequence: TGCGCCAGCAGTCAAACCGTCGGTGGGGGACAGTACGAGCAGTACTTC. This gives the protein CASSQTVGGGQYEQYF.